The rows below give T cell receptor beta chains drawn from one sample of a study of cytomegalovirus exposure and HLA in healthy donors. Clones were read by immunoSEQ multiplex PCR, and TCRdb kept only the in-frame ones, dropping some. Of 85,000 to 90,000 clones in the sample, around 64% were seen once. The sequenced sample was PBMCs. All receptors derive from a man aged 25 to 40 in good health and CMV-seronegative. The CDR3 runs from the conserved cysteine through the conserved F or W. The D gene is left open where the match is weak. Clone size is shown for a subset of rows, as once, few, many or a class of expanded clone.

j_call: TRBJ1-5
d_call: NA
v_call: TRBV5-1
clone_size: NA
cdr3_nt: TGCGCCAGCAGCTACGAATCAGGGAGGGAGCCCCAGCATTTT
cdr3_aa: CASSYESGREPQHF

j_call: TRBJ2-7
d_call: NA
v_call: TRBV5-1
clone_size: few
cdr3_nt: TGCGCCAGCAGCATTGGCGCCAGGGGGGCTTACGAGCAGTACTTC
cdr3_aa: CASSIGARGAYEQYF

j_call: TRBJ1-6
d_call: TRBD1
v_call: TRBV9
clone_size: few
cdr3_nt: TGTGCCAGCAGCGCCGCAGACAGGGTTTTGTCACCCCTCCACTTT
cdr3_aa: CASSAADRVLSPLHF

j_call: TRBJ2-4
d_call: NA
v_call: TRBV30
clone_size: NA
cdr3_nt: TGTGCTTCCGACAGTGGCAAAAACATTCAGTACTTC
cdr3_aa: CASDSGKNIQYF

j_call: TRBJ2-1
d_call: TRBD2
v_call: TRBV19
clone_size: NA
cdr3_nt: TGTGCCAGTAGTATTTTACTAGCGGGAGTAAACAATGAGCAGTTCTTC
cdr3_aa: CASSILLAGVNNEQFF

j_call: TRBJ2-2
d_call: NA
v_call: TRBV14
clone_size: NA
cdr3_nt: TGTGCCAGCAGCCAAGATCGGGCGGGAGAGCTGTTTTTT
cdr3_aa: CASSQDRAGELFF

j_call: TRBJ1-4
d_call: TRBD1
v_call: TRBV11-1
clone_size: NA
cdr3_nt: TGTGCCAGCAGTTCGACAGGGTTCGAAAAACTGTTTTTT
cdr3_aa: CASSSTGFEKLFF

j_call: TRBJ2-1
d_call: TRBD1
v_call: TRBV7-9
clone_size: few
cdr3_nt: TGTGCCAGCAGCCAACGGGGACAGGCCAGCAATGAGCAGTTCTTC
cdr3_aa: CASSQRGQASNEQFF

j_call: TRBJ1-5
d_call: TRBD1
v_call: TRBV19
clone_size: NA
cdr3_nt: TGTGCCAGTAGTATAGTCGAGGACAGGGCGAACAATCAGCCCCAGCATTTT
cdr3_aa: CASSIVEDRANNQPQHF

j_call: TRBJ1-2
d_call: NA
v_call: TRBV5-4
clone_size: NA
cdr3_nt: TGTGCCAGCAGCCCTTCGGAGGGCGACTATGGCTACACCTTC
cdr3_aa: CASSPSEGDYGYTF

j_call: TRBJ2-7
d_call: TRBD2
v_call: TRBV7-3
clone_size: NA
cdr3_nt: TGTGCCAGCAGCTCCCGGCCCGGGAGGAGTACCGAGCAGTACTTC
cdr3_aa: CASSSRPGRSTEQYF

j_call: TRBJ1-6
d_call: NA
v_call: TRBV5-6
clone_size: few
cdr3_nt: TGTGCCAGCAGCTCGTTGAAGGGGGGGAGCATTAATTCACCCCTCCACTTT
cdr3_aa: CASSSLKGGSINSPLHF

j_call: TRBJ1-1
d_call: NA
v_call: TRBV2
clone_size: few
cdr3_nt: TGTGCCAGCCTGGGCCCGAACACTGAAGCTTTCTTT
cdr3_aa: CASLGPNTEAFF

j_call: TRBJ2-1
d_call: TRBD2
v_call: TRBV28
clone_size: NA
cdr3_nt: TGTGCCACCGGACTAGCGGGCCAGCAGTTCTTC
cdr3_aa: CATGLAGQQFF

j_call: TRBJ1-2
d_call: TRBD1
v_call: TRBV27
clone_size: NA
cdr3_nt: TGTGCCAGCAGTATCGGACAGGGGGCGGCTGGCTACACCTTC
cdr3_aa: CASSIGQGAAGYTF

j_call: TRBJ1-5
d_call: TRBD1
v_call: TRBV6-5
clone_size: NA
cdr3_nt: TGTGCCAGCAGTTACTCGAATACAGGGGATCAGCCCCAGCATTTT
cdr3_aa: CASSYSNTGDQPQHF

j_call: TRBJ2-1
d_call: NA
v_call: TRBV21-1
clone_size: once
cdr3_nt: TGTGCCAGCAACATCGGGTTCAGAGCGGGAGTAGAAGGGCGCAATGAGCAGTTCTTC
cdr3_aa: CASNIGFRAGVEGRNEQFF

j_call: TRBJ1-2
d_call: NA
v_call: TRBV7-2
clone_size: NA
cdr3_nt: TGTGCCAGCAGCTTTGGGCCTTCCTATGGCTACACCTTC
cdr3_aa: CASSFGPSYGYTF

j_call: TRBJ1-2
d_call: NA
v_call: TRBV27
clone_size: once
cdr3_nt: TGTGCCAGCAGTTTCTCCCAAGGGGGGGCTATCGACGGCTACACCTTC
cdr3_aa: CASSFSQGGAIDGYTF

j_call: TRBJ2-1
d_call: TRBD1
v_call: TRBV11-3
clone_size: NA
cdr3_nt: TGTGCCAGCAGCGACAGGGAGTCCTACAATGAGCAGTTCTTC
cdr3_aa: CASSDRESYNEQFF